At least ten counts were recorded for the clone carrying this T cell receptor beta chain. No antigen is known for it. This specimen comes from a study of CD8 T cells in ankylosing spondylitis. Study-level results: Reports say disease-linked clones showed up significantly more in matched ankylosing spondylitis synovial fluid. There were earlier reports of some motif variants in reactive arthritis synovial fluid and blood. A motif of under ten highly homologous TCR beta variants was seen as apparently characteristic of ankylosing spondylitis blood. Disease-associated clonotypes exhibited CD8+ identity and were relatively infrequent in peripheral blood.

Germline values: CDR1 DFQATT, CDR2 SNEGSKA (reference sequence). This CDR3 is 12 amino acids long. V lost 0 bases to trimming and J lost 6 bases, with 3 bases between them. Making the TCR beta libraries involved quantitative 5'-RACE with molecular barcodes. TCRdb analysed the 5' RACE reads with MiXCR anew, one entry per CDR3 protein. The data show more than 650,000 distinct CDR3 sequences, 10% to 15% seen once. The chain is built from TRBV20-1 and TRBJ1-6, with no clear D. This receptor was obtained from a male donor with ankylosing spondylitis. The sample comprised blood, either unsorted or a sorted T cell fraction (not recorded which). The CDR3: CSAREGNSPLHF. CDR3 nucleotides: TGCAGTGCTAGAGAGGGTAATTCACCCCTCCACTTT.